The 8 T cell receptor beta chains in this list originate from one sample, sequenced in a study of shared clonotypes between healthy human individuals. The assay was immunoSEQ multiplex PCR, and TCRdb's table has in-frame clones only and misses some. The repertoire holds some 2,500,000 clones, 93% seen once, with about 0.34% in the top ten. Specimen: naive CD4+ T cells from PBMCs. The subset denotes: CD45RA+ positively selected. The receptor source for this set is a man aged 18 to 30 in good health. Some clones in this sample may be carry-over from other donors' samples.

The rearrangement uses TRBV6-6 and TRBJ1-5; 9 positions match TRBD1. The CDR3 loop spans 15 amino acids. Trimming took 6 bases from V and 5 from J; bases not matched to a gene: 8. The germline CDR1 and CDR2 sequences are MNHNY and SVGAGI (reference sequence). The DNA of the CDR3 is TGTGCCAGCAGAAGTAACACAGGGGGCGATCAGCCCCAGCATTTT. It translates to CASRSNTGGDQPQHF.

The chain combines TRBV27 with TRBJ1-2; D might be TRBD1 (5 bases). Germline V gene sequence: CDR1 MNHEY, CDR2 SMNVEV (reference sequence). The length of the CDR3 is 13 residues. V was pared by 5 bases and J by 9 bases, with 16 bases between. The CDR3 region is CASSPRGLRSYTF. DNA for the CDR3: TGTGCCAGCAGTCCCCGGGGCCTTCGTAGCTACACCTTC.

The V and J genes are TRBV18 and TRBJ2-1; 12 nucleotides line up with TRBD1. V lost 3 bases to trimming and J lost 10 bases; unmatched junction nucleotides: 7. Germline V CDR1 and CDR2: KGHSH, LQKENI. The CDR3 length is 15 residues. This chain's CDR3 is CASSPAGQGATEQFF. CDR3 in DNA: TGTGCCAGCTCACCCGCGGGACAGGGGGCAACCGAGCAGTTCTTC.

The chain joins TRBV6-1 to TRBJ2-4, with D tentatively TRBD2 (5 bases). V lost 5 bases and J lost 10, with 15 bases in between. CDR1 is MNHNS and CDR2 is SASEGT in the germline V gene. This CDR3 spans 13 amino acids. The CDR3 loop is CASSLLGVGIQYF. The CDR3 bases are TGTGCCAGCAGTCTCCTCGGGGTGGGGATTCAGTACTTC.

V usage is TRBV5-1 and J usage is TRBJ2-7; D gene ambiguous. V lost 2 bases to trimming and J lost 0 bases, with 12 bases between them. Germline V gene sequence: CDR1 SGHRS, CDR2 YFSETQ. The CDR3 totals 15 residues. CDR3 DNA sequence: TGCGCCAGCAGCTTAGGTGACGCCAGCTCCTACGAGCAGTACTTC. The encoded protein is CASSLGDASSYEQYF.

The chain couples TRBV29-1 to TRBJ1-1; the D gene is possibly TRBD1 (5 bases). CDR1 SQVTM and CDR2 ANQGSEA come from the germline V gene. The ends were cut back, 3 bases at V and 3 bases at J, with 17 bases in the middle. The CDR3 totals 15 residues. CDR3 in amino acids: CSVEILGRDHTEAFF. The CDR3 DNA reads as TGCAGCGTTGAGATCCTAGGCAGGGACCACACTGAAGCTTTCTTT.

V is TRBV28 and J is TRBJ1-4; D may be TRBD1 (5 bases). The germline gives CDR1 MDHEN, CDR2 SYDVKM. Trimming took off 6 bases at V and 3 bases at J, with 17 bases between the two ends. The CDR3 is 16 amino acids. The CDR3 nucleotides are TGTGCCAGCAGCGCCCCAGGGAAAAAGGCTAATGAAAAACTGTTTTTT. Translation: CASSAPGKKANEKLFF. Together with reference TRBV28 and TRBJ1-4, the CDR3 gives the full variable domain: DVKVTQSSRYLVKRTGEKVFLECVQDMDHENMFWYRQDPGLGLRLIYFSYDVKMKEKGDIPEGYSVSREKKERFSLILESASTNQTSMYLCASSAPGKKANEKLFFGSGTQLSVL.

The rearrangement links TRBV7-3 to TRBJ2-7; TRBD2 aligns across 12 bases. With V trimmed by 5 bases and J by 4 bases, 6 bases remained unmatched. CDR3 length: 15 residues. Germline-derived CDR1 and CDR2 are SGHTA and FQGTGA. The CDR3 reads CASSPTSGRYYEQYF. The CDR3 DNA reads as TGTGCCAGCAGCCCGACTAGCGGGAGATATTACGAGCAGTACTTC.